The 10 T cell receptor beta chains given below trace back to one sample, sequenced in a study of graft-versus-host responses after intestinal transplantation. Clones were read by immunoSEQ multiplex PCR, and TCRdb kept only the in-frame ones, dropping some. The sample shows around 30,000 clones, around nine tenths of them seen only once. The material sequenced was PBMCs, taken approximately 460 days after intestinal transplantation. These receptors all stem from a human patient who received an intestinal transplant, so some T cells may come from the graft donor.

The chain links TRBV10-3 to TRBJ1-2, with TRBD1 as a possible D gene (5 bases). V lost 2 bases and J 2 bases, leaving 6 bases between the germline ends. CDR3 size: 13 residues. Germline V gene sequence: CDR1 ENHRY, CDR2 SYGVKD. The CDR3 sequence: CAISEAGNYGYTF. The DNA for the CDR3 is TGTGCCATCAGTGAGGCAGGGAACTATGGCTACACCTTC.

There are a few counts of this clone. This rearrangement joins TRBV27 to TRBJ1-3; the D is unclear. The V end was cut by 6 bases, the J end by 0 bases, with 9 bases between. This CDR3 has 14 residues. Per the germline V gene, CDR1 is MNHEY and CDR2 is SMNVEV (reference sequence). As DNA, the CDR3 is TGTGCCAGCAGCCCCCTTCCCTCTGGAAACACCATATATTTT. It specifies CASSPLPSGNTIYF.

The chain's CDR3 is CASSASYEQYF. The CDR3 DNA reads as TGTGCCAGCAGCGCTAGCTACGAGCAGTACTTC. J is TRBJ2-7 and V is TRBV7-9; D gene ambiguous. V gave up 5 bases and J gave up 3 bases, with 5 bases separating them. CDR1 and CDR2 (germline): SEHNR, FQNEAQ (reference sequence). CDR3 length: 11 residues.

This clone has only a few counts. The chain recombines TRBV6-5 with TRBJ1-1, with unresolved D. Germline values: CDR1 MNHEY, CDR2 SVGAGI. The CDR3 has 14 amino acids. V was clipped by 6 bases and J by 3 bases, with 14 bases between them. The CDR3 coding sequence is TGTGCCAGCAGCCGCGCGTGGCTGGACACTGAAGCTTTCTTT. It is translated as CASSRAWLDTEAFF.

The J gene is TRBJ2-5, the V gene TRBV7-9; TRBD2 aligns across 9 bases. CDR1 is SEHNR and CDR2 is FQNEAQ in the germline V gene (reference sequence). V lost 4 bases and J lost 5; bases outside the gene matches: 8. The CDR3 totals 15 residues. The CDR3 reads CASSSPGLAGETQYF. The CDR3 DNA follows: TGTGCCAGCAGCTCCCCGGGACTAGCAGGGGAGACCCAGTACTTC.

The J gene is TRBJ1-2, the V gene TRBV7-9; 7 bases fit TRBD1. V gave up 5 bases and J gave up 10 bases; unmatched junction bases: 13. Germline loops: CDR1 SEHNR, CDR2 FQNEAQ (reference sequence). The CDR3 is 14 residues long. CDR3 sequence (DNA): TGTGCCAGCAGCCCGGACAGGCTAGGCATGGCCTACACCTTC. Protein product: CASSPDRLGMAYTF.

The chain has TRBV12-5 and TRBJ1-5; 11 bases align to TRBD1. The CDR3 spans 20 residues. Germline CDR1 LGHNT, CDR2 FRNRAP. V shed 0 bases, J shed 0 bases, and the junction held 10 bases outside the gene matches. DNA of the CDR3: TGTGCTAGTGGTTTGGTCCCCGGACAGGGGGCCTATTATAGCAATCAGCCCCAGCATTTT. It yields the protein CASGLVPGQGAYYSNQPQHF.

V gene TRBV7-9 combines with J gene TRBJ1-6, with 10 bases that match TRBD1. V lost 5 bases and J lost 15; bases outside the gene matches: 13. The CDR3 is 15 residues long. Looked up from germline, CDR1 is SEHNR and CDR2 is FQNEAQ (reference sequence). The CDR3, as DNA: TGTGCCAGCAGCCACGGGACAGGGGCTGCTATAGGCCTCCACTTT. Translation gives CASSHGTGAAIGLHF.

The chain is built from TRBV21-1 and TRBJ2-1. TRBV21-1 is deemed a pseudogene. This CDR3 has 17 residues. CDR3 residues: CASSKLGAKRAENEQFF. CDR3 DNA sequence: TGTGCCAGCAGCAAATTGGGGGCTAAGCGGGCCGAGAATGAGCAGTTCTTC.

The rearrangement joins TRBV6-6 to TRBJ2-2; tentative D call: TRBD2 (6 bases). CDR1 and CDR2 from the germline V gene are MNHNY and SVGAGI (reference sequence). The CDR3 is made up of 13 amino acids. The V gene lost 4 bases and the J gene lost 7 bases, with 10 bases spanning the gap. CDR3 nucleotide sequence: TGTGCCAGCAGTTCGCGGGACGGCGGGGAGCTGTTTTTT. It codes for CASSSRDGGELFF.